The 20 T cell receptor beta chains reported below all come from one sample, sequenced in a study of blood T cells in healthy people across ages. Primers used in a second PCR of about 6 to 11 cycles were a sample-barcoded 5' primer and a J-beta primer mix. TCRdb re-analysed the 5' RACE reads in MiXCR, keeping a single row per CDR3 protein. The sample shows roughly 1.5 million distinct CDR3 sequences, 35% to 45% of them seen only once. The sequenced sample consisted of blood. These receptors originate from a woman younger than 30 in good health.

As regards this clonotype: One junction end disagrees with the germline gene, perhaps due to a read error. V gene TRBV12-3 or TRBV12-4 combines with J gene TRBJ1-6; D may be TRBD1 (6 bases). CDR3 length: 13 amino acids. CDR3 in DNA: TGTGCCTGCAGTTGGCAGGGGCATTCACCCCTCCACTTT. Amino acid sequence: CACSWQGHSPLHF.

This clonotype was seen once. The chain has TRBV20-1 and TRBJ1-2; D gene ambiguous. The germline V gene has CDR1 DFQATT and CDR2 SNEGSKA (reference sequence). Trimming took 0 bases from V and 10 from J, leaving 12 bases between them. The CDR3 is 12 residues long. Here the CDR3 DNA reads TGCAGTGCTAGAGATGCAGGACGGGCCTACACCTTC. Translating it yields CSARDAGRAYTF.

This clonotype was detected only a few times. The chain uses TRBV10-3 and TRBJ2-3; possible D gene TRBD2, 6 bases. This CDR3 has 14 residues. Germline V gene lookup returns CDR1 ENHRY and CDR2 SYGVKD. V was clipped by 10 bases and J by 4 bases, with 18 bases between them. In DNA form, the CDR3 reads TGTGCCACCGCTAGCGTAGGGTCAGCAGATACGCAGTATTTT. Encoded protein: CATASVGSADTQYF.

This chain connects TRBV2 to TRBJ2-5, with D hard to call. The end of the DNA fits TRBJ2-7 better, so the J call may be wrong. The germline CDR1 and CDR2 sequences are SNHLY and FYNNEI. This CDR3 is 13 amino acids long. CDR3 DNA sequence: TGTGCCAGCAGTTTCGGGTTCCGCTACGAGCAGTACTTC. It specifies CASSFGFRYEQYF.

The chain joins TRBV7-2 to TRBJ2-1; the D is unclear. The CDR3 totals 14 residues. Germline V gives CDR1 SGHTA, CDR2 FQGNSA. V lost 4 bases and J 6 bases, leaving 13 bases between the germline ends. This CDR3 is CASSSIRLFNEQFF. CDR3 DNA: TGTGCCAGCAGCTCTATTCGGCTCTTCAATGAGCAGTTCTTC.

Concerning this clonotype: Compared with germline, one end of the junction differs, possibly owing to a read error. The chain employs TRBV27 and TRBJ2-5, with 11 bases that match TRBD2. The CDR3 consists of 19 residues. Germline CDR1 MNHEY, CDR2 SMNVEV (reference sequence). The CDR3 DNA is TGTGTCAGCAGTTCCCGCTGGGTAGCGGGAGGGCCCAGCAGAGAGACCCAGTACTTC. Protein: CVSSSRWVAGGPSRETQYF.

The V call is TRBV18, the J call TRBJ2-5; D tentatively reads TRBD1 or TRBD2 (5 bases each). V was trimmed by 3 bases and J by 1 base, leaving 9 bases between them. The CDR3 runs 14 residues. Germline CDR1 KGHSH, CDR2 LQKENI. The CDR3 spells CASSPNGAQETQYF. The CDR3 bases are TGTGCCAGCTCACCCAACGGGGCCCAAGAGACCCAGTACTTC.

The chain links TRBV12-5 to TRBJ2-7, with 12 bases aligning to TRBD1. J lost 3 bases, V lost 5 bases, and 14 bases had no gene match. Germline values: CDR1 LGHNT, CDR2 FRNRAP. CDR3 length: 18 residues. CDR3 nucleotide sequence: TGTGCTAGTGGTCCCGGTGGGGACAGGGGGCCTATGATCTACGAGCAGTACTTC. Its translation: CASGPGGDRGPMIYEQYF.

The chain has TRBV4-2 and TRBJ2-1, with D possibly matching TRBD2 (6 bases). Germline loops: CDR1 LGHNA, CDR2 YNFKEQ. The CDR3 runs to 16 residues. V was pared by 1 base and J by 4 bases, with 14 bases between. CDR3 nucleotide sequence: TGTGCCAGCAGCCAAGCTTTCCTAGCGTCTTACAATGAGCAGTTCTTC. Encoded protein: CASSQAFLASYNEQFF.

The rearrangement uses TRBV12-5 and TRBJ2-5; D possibly corresponds to TRBD2 (6 bases). Germline CDR1 reads LGHNT; CDR2 reads FRNRAP. The CDR3 has 15 residues. Trimming pared 4 bases from V and 2 bases from J, leaving 14 bases between. The CDR3 bases are TGTGCTAGTGGTTCGCTAGCGAGGAGTCAAGAGACCCAGTACTTC. Translating gives CASGSLARSQETQYF.

The CDR3 reads CASRNEKLFF. DNA for the CDR3: TGTGCCAGCAGAAATGAAAAACTGTTTTTT. The chain has TRBV6-6 and TRBJ1-4; D call uncertain. CDR1 is MNHNY and CDR2 is SVGAGI in the germline V gene (reference sequence). Trimming removed 6 bases at V and 5 bases at J, with 1 base between. The CDR3 runs 10 residues.

The sample holds a few counts of this clonotype. The rearrangement uses TRBV20-1 and TRBJ2-5, with D hard to call. The CDR3 length is 12 residues. Trimming removed 0 bases at V and 5 bases at J, with 7 bases between. Per germline, CDR1 DFQATT and CDR2 SNEGSKA (reference sequence). The CDR3 sequence is CSARDHIETQYF. In DNA, the CDR3 is TGCAGTGCTAGAGATCATATCGAGACCCAGTACTTC.

V usage is TRBV28 and J usage is TRBJ2-7, with D hard to call. The V end was cut by 5 bases, the J end by 4 bases, with 24 bases between. Looked up from germline, CDR1 is MDHEN and CDR2 is SYDVKM. This CDR3 region has 17 residues. In DNA, the CDR3 is TGTGCCAGCAGTCCATTGGCTTTCGTCTATCGGGCTTACGAGCAGTACTTC. Translation: CASSPLAFVYRAYEQYF.

The chain links TRBV3-1 to TRBJ1-2; 8 nucleotides agree with TRBD1. Germline CDR1 is LGHDT and CDR2 is YNNKEL (reference sequence). J was trimmed by 4 bases and V by 0 bases; bases with no gene match: 4. CDR3 length: 15 residues. The CDR3 loop reads CASSQDLGTGYGYTF. The DNA for the CDR3 is TGTGCCAGCAGCCAAGATCTGGGGACAGGCTATGGCTACACCTTC. Variable domain in full (rest from reference TRBV3-1 and TRBJ1-2): DTAVSQTPKYLVTQMGNDKSIKCEQNLGHDTMYWYKQDSKKFLKIMFSYNNKELIINETVPNRFSPKSPDKAHLNLHINSLELGDSAVYFCASSQDLGTGYGYTFGSGTRLTVV.

This clonotype was counted a few times. The rearrangement uses TRBV20-1 and TRBJ2-5, with 8 bases lining up with TRBD2. The CDR3 covers 16 residues. After removal of 0 bases from V and 1 base from J, the junction contained 7 bases not matched to a gene. From germline, CDR1 is DFQATT and CDR2 SNEGSKA (reference sequence). CDR3 region: CSARDTLAGFQETQYF. The DNA for the CDR3 is TGCAGTGCTAGAGATACGTTAGCGGGGTTCCAAGAGACCCAGTACTTC.

This clonotype turned up a few times. CDR3 nucleotides: TGCAGCGTTGAGGGGTTGAAAAGCACAGATACGCAGTATTTT. This translates into CSVEGLKSTDTQYF. This chain uses TRBV29-1 with TRBJ2-3; D gene uncertain. In germline, CDR1 is SQVTM, CDR2 ANQGSEA. There are 14 residues in the CDR3. Trimming stripped 3 bases from V and 0 bases from J, with 10 bases between.

This chain joins TRBV20-1 and TRBJ2-1; D could derive from TRBD1 or TRBD2 (6 bases each). Per the germline V gene, CDR1 is DFQATT and CDR2 is SNEGSKA (reference sequence). V shed 1 base and J shed 5 bases, with 27 bases lying between them. This CDR3 contains 19 residues. The CDR3 loop is CSARVGGGLSSLHHNEQFF. CDR3 sequence (DNA): TGCAGTGCTAGAGTTGGAGGGGGTTTGAGTAGCTTACATCACAATGAGCAGTTCTTC.

The rearrangement uses TRBV6-6 and TRBJ1-5; possible D gene TRBD1, 5 bases. The CDR3 runs 16 residues. V gave up 6 bases and J gave up 7 bases, with 22 bases separating them. Germline CDR1 and CDR2: MNHNY and SVGAGI (reference sequence). The CDR3, as DNA: TGTGCCAGCAGGCCGGGGACCCTACGAGGGGCCCAGCCCCAGCATTTT. Its translation is CASRPGTLRGAQPQHF.

The rearrangement uses TRBV3-1 and TRBJ1-2; D not resolved. In germline, CDR1 is LGHDT, CDR2 YNNKEL (reference sequence). Trimming left V 3 bases short and J 4 bases short, with 12 bases between. The CDR3 is made up of 14 amino acids. The CDR3: CASSQEIRSYGYTF. In DNA form, the CDR3 reads TGTGCCAGCAGCCAGGAAATCCGAAGCTATGGCTACACCTTC.

The table lists this clonotype with a count of one. The chain employs TRBV27 and TRBJ2-7, with 7 bases fitting TRBD1. Germline V gene lookup returns CDR1 MNHEY and CDR2 SMNVEV (reference sequence). The CDR3 has 16 amino acids. V shed 5 bases, J shed 7 bases, and the junction held 17 bases outside the gene matches. CDR3 nucleotide sequence: TGTGCCAGCAGTGAGGGGGCCAGGGTGTCCTACAATGAGCAGTACTTC. As protein: CASSEGARVSYNEQYF.